This T cell receptor beta chain was captured in a study of blood T cell repertoires in COVID-19. Study context: Both acute and convalescent COVID-19 samples were obtained from the United States, Italy and Spain. T cells, B-cell-depleted T cells, or PBMCs provided the cDNA or gDNA that served as material.

Trimming cost V 1 base and J 7 bases; bases outside gene matches: 9. The germline V gene has CDR1 SEHNR and CDR2 FQNEAQ (reference sequence). This CDR3 region has 15 residues. Data came from immunoSEQ multiplex PCR; TCRdb stores just in-frame clones and leaves some out. This sample has tens of thousands of clones, with about nine tenths found just once. The rearrangement joins TRBV7-9 to TRBJ1-2; 7 bases agree with TRBD1. The receptor comes from a man aged 50-59 years with active COVID-19. Sample: peripheral blood. CDR3 DNA sequence: TGTGCCAGCAGCTTAGGGGCAGGGGGGTCATCTGGCTACACCTTC. This encodes CASSLGAGGSSGYTF.